This TCR beta chain was sequenced in a study of identical twins. Each donor (without exception) was a healthy Caucasian. Study results and caveats: Possibly, invariant MAIT and iNKT cells partly confounded zero-insertion analyses. Beta clonotypes that were abundant in cord blood contained fewer insertions, a pattern absent from memory repertoires.

CDR3 length: 12 residues. Per the germline V gene, CDR1 is DFQATT and CDR2 is SNEGSKA (reference sequence). V shed 6 bases and J shed 4 bases, with 12 bases lying between them. TCRdb used MiXCR to reprocess the 5' RACE reads, holding one entry per CDR3 protein. The data contain approximately 700,000 distinct CDR3 sequences, 6% to 6.5% of them singletons. In its sample, this clonotype was seen many times. The antigen is unknown. The chain uses TRBV20-1 and TRBJ2-5; D uncertain. The material sequenced was naive T cells sorted from blood. The TCR was taken from a man between 18 and 29 years old in good health. The DNA of the CDR3 is TGCAGTGCCCCACGGATTGGAGAGACCCAGTACTTC. Translating it yields CSAPRIGETQYF.